Listed here are 18 T cell receptor beta chains from one sample, sequenced in a study of T cell responses to AZD1222 COVID-19 vaccine. The assay was immunoSEQ multiplex PCR, and TCRdb's table has in-frame clones only and misses some. The sample contains under 150,000 clones, about 92% of which appear only once. Sample: peripheral blood, taken on day 0 of AZD1222 vaccination. The source is an adult in good health.

The genes are TRBV2 and TRBJ1-2; D possibly corresponds to TRBD1 (5 bases). The CDR3 totals 12 residues. V lost 8 bases to trimming and J lost 10 bases, with 17 bases between them. The germline V gene encodes CDR1 SNHLY and CDR2 FYNNEI. CDR3 sequence (DNA): TGTGCCAGCCAGGTCGGGACGTTACCCTACACCTTC. It encodes CASQVGTLPYTF.

For the CDR3, the DNA is TGCGCCAGCAGCTTGGCGAGCGGGAGACCCTACGAGCAGTACTTC. This translates into CASSLASGRPYEQYF. The chain joins TRBV5-1 to TRBJ2-7; 8 nucleotides line up with TRBD2. J lost 2 bases, V lost 0 bases, and 4 bases had no gene match. CDR3 length: 15 amino acids. Germline V gene sequence: CDR1 SGHRS, CDR2 YFSETQ.

This chain links TRBV20-1 with TRBJ2-7; D gene unclear. This CDR3 contains 11 residues. Trimming stripped 3 bases from V and 3 bases from J, with 6 bases between. CDR1 DFQATT and CDR2 SNEGSKA come from the germline V gene (reference sequence). CDR3 in DNA: TGCAGTGCTAGGAAAAACTACGAGCAGTACTTC. Amino acid sequence: CSARKNYEQYF.

The J gene is TRBJ2-7, the V gene TRBV5-6, with 7 bases fitting TRBD1. The germline V gene encodes CDR1 SGHDT and CDR2 YYEEEE. The CDR3 runs 15 residues. V dropped 2 bases and J dropped 2; count of bases not matched to a gene: 7. In nucleotides, the CDR3 is TGTGCCAGCAGCTTACCCGGGACAGAGACCTACGAGCAGTACTTC. The encoded protein is CASSLPGTETYEQYF.

The gene calls are TRBV11-2 and TRBJ2-7; 9 nucleotides line up with TRBD2. There are 16 residues in the CDR3. V shed 4 bases and J 4 bases; nucleotides not matched to a gene: 11. The germline gives CDR1 SGHAT, CDR2 FQNNGV. The CDR3: CASSSLSGSGWYEQYF. In nucleotides, the CDR3 is TGTGCCAGCAGCTCGCTTAGCGGGAGTGGGTGGTACGAGCAGTACTTC. The full variable domain, its missing parts supplied by reference TRBV11-2 and TRBJ2-7, is EAGVAQSPRYKIIEKRQSVAFWCNPISGHATLYWYQQILGQGPKLLIQFQNNGVVDDSQLPKDRFSAERLKGVDSTLKIQPAKLEDSAVYLCASSSLSGSGWYEQYFGPGTRLTVT.

J is TRBJ1-6 and V is TRBV18, with 10 bases identical to TRBD1. V was pared by 3 bases and J by 8 bases, with 1 base of the junction left unmatched. In germline, CDR1 is KGHSH, CDR2 LQKENI. This CDR3 has 14 residues. The CDR3 DNA reads TGTGCCAGCTCACCGGGGACAGGGGATTCACCCCTCCACTTT. Amino acid sequence: CASSPGTGDSPLHF.

The count of this clone is one. V usage is TRBV18 and J usage is TRBJ2-5, with D maybe TRBD2 (5 bases). Trimming removed 3 bases from V and 5 bases from J, with 13 bases in between. The CDR3 extends over 14 amino acids. Per the germline V gene, CDR1 is KGHSH and CDR2 is LQKENI. In nucleotides, the CDR3 is TGTGCCAGCTCACCTACGGGGATAGAGGAGACCCAGTACTTC. This codes for CASSPTGIEETQYF.

The V and J genes are TRBV6-7 and TRBJ2-7, with D unresolved. TRBV6-7 is placed among ORFs of uncertain function. The CDR3 runs to 19 residues. The germline V and J ends were trimmed by 0 bases and 5 bases, with 26 bases remaining between them. The CDR3 sequence: CASSYSNNQELPLGHEQYF. CDR3 nucleotides: TGTGCCAGCAGTTACTCGAATAACCAGGAACTCCCACTGGGCCACGAGCAGTACTTC.

The rearrangement uses TRBV30 and TRBJ2-5; D ambiguous. Trimming left V 0 bases short and J 4 bases short, with 9 bases between. Germline assignment: CDR1 GTSNPN and CDR2 SVGIG (reference sequence). The CDR3 spans 13 residues. The CDR3 sequence is CAWSVRARETQYF. The DNA of the CDR3 is TGTGCCTGGAGTGTACGAGCGCGAGAGACCCAGTACTTC.

The V and J genes are TRBV10-2 and TRBJ1-1; weak D call: TRBD1 (5 bases). There are 13 residues in the CDR3. Germline CDR1 is WSHSY and CDR2 is SAAADI. The germline V and J ends were trimmed by 6 bases and 4 bases, with 12 bases remaining between them. For the CDR3, the DNA is TGCGCCAGCAGGAACAGGCTCCCCACTGAAGCTTTCTTT. It specifies CASRNRLPTEAFF.

This clone appeared a few times. The chain couples TRBV7-8 to TRBJ1-1; no clear D. The germline gives CDR1 SGHVS, CDR2 FQNEAQ. V lost 1 base, J lost 1 base, and 7 bases lay in between. This CDR3 is built from 14 residues. For the CDR3, the DNA is TGTGCCAGCAGCTTAGATGAGAGGAACACTGAAGCTTTCTTT. It encodes CASSLDERNTEAFF.

The chain couples TRBV7-2 to TRBJ2-1; 9 nucleotides agree with TRBD2. CDR1 SGHTA and CDR2 FQGNSA come from the germline V gene. The CDR3 is 18 amino acids. The trim removed 3 bases at V and 8 bases at J, leaving 17 bases unmatched. The CDR3 loop is CASSFGYRREGRGDEQFF. In nucleotides, the CDR3 is TGTGCCAGCAGCTTTGGATACCGGCGGGAGGGCCGGGGGGATGAGCAGTTCTTC.

As concerns this clone: Other DNA variants within this sample encode the same CDR3. The chain couples TRBV7-9 to TRBJ2-7, with D possibly being TRBD1 (6 bases). Germline values: CDR1 SEHNR, CDR2 FQNEAQ (reference sequence). V was shortened by 3 bases and J by 2 bases, with 11 bases between the two germline ends. The CDR3 loop spans 14 amino acids. CDR3 protein: CASSFGTGTYEQYF. CDR3 sequence (DNA): TGTGCCAGCAGCTTCGGCACAGGGACCTACGAGCAGTACTTC.

This clone was seen once. The chain recombines TRBV19 with TRBJ2-1; 9 nucleotides line up with TRBD1. The germline gives CDR1 LNHDA, CDR2 SQIVND (reference sequence). There are 14 residues in the CDR3. Losses at the gene ends were 7 bases for V and 9 bases for J; bases not matched to a gene: 10. This CDR3 is CASNPGQGVSEQFF. DNA of the CDR3: TGTGCCAGTAATCCGGGACAGGGTGTTAGTGAGCAGTTCTTC. The full variable domain, rest sourced from reference TRBV19 and TRBJ2-1, is DGGITQSPKYLFRKEGQNVTLSCEQNLNHDAMYWYRQDPGQGLRLIYYSQIVNDFQKGDIAEGYSVSREKKESFPLTVTSAQKNPTAFYLCASNPGQGVSEQFFGPGTRLTVL.

This clone was observed a few times. This chain connects TRBV30 to TRBJ1-2; 9 bases are a match to TRBD1. The ends lost 1 base at V and 1 base at J; junction bases unmatched: 4. Germline lookup yields CDR1 GTSNPN and CDR2 SVGIG (reference sequence). CDR3 length: 15 residues. CDR3 residues: CAWSAGTGFNYGYTF. The CDR3 coding sequence is TGTGCCTGGAGTGCAGGGACAGGGTTTAACTATGGCTACACCTTC.

The rearrangement links TRBV19 to TRBJ1-3, with TRBD1 matching over 7 bases. V lost 6 bases and J lost 5; bases outside the gene matches: 13. This CDR3 has 16 amino acids. CDR1 is LNHDA, CDR2 SQIVND, per germline (reference sequence). CDR3 bases: TGTGCCAGTAGCCCCAGGACAGGACAAAACCGAAACACCATATATTTT. Translation gives CASSPRTGQNRNTIYF.

V gene TRBV5-1 combines with J gene TRBJ1-1; TRBD1 matches 7 bases. Losses at the gene ends were 3 bases for V and 3 bases for J; bases not matched to a gene: 8. CDR3 length: 15 residues. Germline V gene sequence: CDR1 SGHRS, CDR2 YFSETQ. CDR3 DNA: TGCGCCAGCAGCTACAGACAGGGCAGGGACACTGAAGCTTTCTTT. Amino acid sequence: CASSYRQGRDTEAFF.

V gene TRBV12-3 or TRBV12-4 combines with J gene TRBJ2-7, with TRBD1 identical over 9 bases. The CDR3 consists of 13 residues. Trimming removed 6 bases from V and 4 bases from J; junction bases left unmatched: 4. CDR3 amino acids: CASRGQGRYEQYF. In DNA form, the CDR3 reads TGTGCCAGCAGGGGACAGGGTCGGTACGAGCAGTACTTC.